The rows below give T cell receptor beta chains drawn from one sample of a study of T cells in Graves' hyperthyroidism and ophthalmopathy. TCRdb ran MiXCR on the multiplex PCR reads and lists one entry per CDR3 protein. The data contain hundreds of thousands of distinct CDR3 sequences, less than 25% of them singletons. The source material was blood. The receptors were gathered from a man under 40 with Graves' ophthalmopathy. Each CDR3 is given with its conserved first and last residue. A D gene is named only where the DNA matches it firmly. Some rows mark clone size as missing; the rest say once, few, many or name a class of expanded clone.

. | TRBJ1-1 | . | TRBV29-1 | TGCAGCGTTGAGGTGCAACCTGCGTATCTTGAAGCTTTCTTT | CSVEVQPAYLEAFF
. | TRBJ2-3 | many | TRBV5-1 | TGCGCCAGCAGCTGGAGGGCCCGGACAGATACGCAGTATTTT | CASSWRARTDTQYF
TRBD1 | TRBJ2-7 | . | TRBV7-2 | TGTGCCAGCAGCGTGGGACAGTCAAACTACGAGCAGTACTTC | CASSVGQSNYEQYF
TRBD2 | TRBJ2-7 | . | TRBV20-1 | TGCAGTGCTCCTGGACTAGCGGGAGGAGTTGAGCAGTACTTC | CSAPGLAGGVEQYF
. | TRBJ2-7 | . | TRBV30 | TGTGCCTGGAGGGACTTCTCTTCGACCAACGAGCAGTACTTC | CAWRDFSSTNEQYF
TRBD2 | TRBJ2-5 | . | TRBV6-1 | TGTGCCAGCAGGTCTTCTAGCGGGAGAGGCGAGACCCAGTACTTC | CASRSSSGRGETQYF
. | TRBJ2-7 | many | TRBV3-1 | TGTGCCACCGACGTCCCGTGGGATGATTTCTACGAGCAGTACTTC | CATDVPWDDFYEQYF
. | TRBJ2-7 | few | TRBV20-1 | TGCAGTGCTGAAGACCCTACCGCACTATACGAGCAGTACTTC | CSAEDPTALYEQYF
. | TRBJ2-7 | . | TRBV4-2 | TGTGCCAGCAGCCAAGCGATCGGCGGTTCCTACGAGCAGTACTTC | CASSQAIGGSYEQYF
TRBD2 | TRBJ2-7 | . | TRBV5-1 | TGCGCCAGCAGCCTGGGACTAGCGGGAGTAGTTTACGAGCAGTACTTC | CASSLGLAGVVYEQYF
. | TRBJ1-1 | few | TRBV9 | TGTGCCAGCAGCCCGGGAGGGAGGAAAGAAGCTTTCTTT | CASSPGGRKEAFF
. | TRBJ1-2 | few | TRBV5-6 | TGTGCCAGCAGCTTGGTGACAGAAGATGGCTACACCTTC | CASSLVTEDGYTF
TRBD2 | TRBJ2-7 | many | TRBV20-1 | TGCAGTGCTAGAGATCGGGTGGGAGGGCCCCGGCAGTACTTC | CSARDRVGGPRQYF
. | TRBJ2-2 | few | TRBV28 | TGTGCCAGCACCGTGAACACCGGGGAGCTGTTTTTT | CASTVNTGELFF
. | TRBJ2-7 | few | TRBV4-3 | TGCGCCAGCAGCCAAGAACCCTTGGACTACGAGCAGTACTTC | CASSQEPLDYEQYF
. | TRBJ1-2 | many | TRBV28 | TGTGCCAGCAGTTTGTCCACGGACTATGGCTACACCTTC | CASSLSTDYGYTF
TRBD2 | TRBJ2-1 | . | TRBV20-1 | TGCAGTGCTAGGGGACTAGCGGAATACTACAATGAGCAGTTCTTC | CSARGLAEYYNEQFF
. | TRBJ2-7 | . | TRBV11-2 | TGTGCCAGCAGCTTAGTGGCCATATCATTCTCCTACGAGCAGTACTTC | CASSLVAISFSYEQYF
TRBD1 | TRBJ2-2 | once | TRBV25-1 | TGTGCCAGCAGTGAAGGACTCAGGGGGACGAACACCGGGGAGCTGTTTTTT | CASSEGLRGTNTGELFF
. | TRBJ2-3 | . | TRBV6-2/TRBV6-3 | TGTGCCAGCACGGCGGGCCCGGAGGCAGATACGCAGTATTTT | CASTAGPEADTQYF
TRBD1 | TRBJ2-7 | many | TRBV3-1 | TGTGCCAGCAGCCCGACAGGGCCGGACGAGCAGTACTTC | CASSPTGPDEQYF
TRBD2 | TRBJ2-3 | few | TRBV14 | TGTGCCAGCAGCCCCGTGGCGGGAGGGGGAACAGATACGCAGTATTTT | CASSPVAGGGTDTQYF
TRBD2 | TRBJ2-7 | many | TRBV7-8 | TGTGCCAGCAGCTTACCTGGGGGGCTAGCGGGAGTTGGCTCCTACGAGCAGTACTTC | CASSLPGGLAGVGSYEQYF
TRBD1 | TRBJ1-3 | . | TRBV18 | TGTGCCAGCTCACCGGACAGGAGGACTGGAAACACCATATATTTT | CASSPDRRTGNTIYF
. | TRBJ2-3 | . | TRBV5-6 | TGTGCCAGCAGCTTGGGGGGGGGCTCCGATACGCAGTATTTT | CASSLGGGSDTQYF
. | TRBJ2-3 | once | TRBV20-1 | TGCAGTGCTGGCAGGGGGGGCACAGATACGCAGTATTTT | CSAGRGGTDTQYF
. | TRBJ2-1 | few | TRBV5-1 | TGCGCCAGCAGCTTGGAAGTAGCGGTAGCGAATGAGCAGTTCTTC | CASSLEVAVANEQFF
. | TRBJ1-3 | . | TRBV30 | TGTGCCTGGAGTATTTGGGGGATCTCTGGAAACACCATATATTTT | CAWSIWGISGNTIYF
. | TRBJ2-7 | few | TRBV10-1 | TGCGCCATGCAAGGGACAACCAGTACCTACGAGCAGTACTTC | CAMQGTTSTYEQYF